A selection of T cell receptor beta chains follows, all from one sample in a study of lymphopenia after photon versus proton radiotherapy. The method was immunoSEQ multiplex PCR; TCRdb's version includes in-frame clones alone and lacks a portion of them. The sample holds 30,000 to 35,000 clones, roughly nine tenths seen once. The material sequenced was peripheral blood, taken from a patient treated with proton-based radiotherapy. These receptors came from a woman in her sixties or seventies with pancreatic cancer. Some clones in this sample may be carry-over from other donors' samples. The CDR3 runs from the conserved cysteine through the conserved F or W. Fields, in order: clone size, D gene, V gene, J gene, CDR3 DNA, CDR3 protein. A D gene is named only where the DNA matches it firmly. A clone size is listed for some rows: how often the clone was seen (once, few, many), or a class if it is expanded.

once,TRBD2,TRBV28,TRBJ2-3,TGTGCCAGCAGTTTCCAGAGCGGGAGTAGGGCAGATACGCAGTATTTT,CASSFQSGSRADTQYF
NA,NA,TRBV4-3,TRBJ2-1,TGCGCCAGCAGCCAAGATGGCGGCAGACACAATGAGCAGTTCTTC,CASSQDGGRHNEQFF
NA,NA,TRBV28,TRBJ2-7,TGTGCCAGCACTACCTCCTACGAGCAGTACTTC,CASTTSYEQYF
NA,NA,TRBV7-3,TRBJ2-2,TGTGCCAGCAGCCGAGGGGGTAACACCGGGGAGCTGTTTTTT,CASSRGGNTGELFF
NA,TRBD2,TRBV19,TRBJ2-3,TGTGCCAGTAGTAAAGGACTAGCGGGAGGTGCTAGCACAGATACGCAGTATTTT,CASSKGLAGGASTDTQYF
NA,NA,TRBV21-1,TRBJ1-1,TGTGCCAGCAGCGGGGGACAGGGGGCGAACACTGAAGCTTTCTTT,CASSGGQGANTEAFF
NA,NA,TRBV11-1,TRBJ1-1,TGTGCCAGCAGCTTAGGGGCCGGGTACACTGAAGCTTTCTTT,CASSLGAGYTEAFF
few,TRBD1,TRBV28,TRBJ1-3,TGTGCCAGCAGCTCCGGACAGGGGGCTTCGTTGTCTGGAAACACCATATATTTT,CASSSGQGASLSGNTIYF
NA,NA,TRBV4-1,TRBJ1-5,TGCGCCAGCAGCCAGGTGGGCGTTGTAGAGCCCCAGCATTTT,CASSQVGVVEPQHF
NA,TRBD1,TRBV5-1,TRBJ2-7,TGCGCCAGCAGCCCGCGACAGGGGGCCCTGAACTCCTACGAGCAGTACTTC,CASSPRQGALNSYEQYF
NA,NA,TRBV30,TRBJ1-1,TGTGCCTGGAGTGACGTGAACACTGAAGCTTTCTTT,CAWSDVNTEAFF
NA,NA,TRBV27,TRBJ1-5,TGTGCCAGCAGTTTATCCCAAAGAGGACAGTATAGCAATCAGCCCCAGCATTTT,CASSLSQRGQYSNQPQHF
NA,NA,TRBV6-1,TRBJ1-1,TGTGCCAGCAGTGAAGCGGCCGGCTACACTGAAGCTTTCTTT,CASSEAAGYTEAFF
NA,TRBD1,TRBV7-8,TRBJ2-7,TGTGCCAGCAGCCTCAGAACTGGACAGGGTCCGTACGAGCAGTACTTC,CASSLRTGQGPYEQYF
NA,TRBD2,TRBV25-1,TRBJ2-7,TGTGCCAGCAGTGAATCTACCGGAGTAGCGGGAGGCTACGAGCAGTACTTC,CASSESTGVAGGYEQYF
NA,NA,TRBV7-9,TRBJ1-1,TGTGCCAGCAGCTCTCAAACAGGGAACACTGAAGCTTTCTTT,CASSSQTGNTEAFF
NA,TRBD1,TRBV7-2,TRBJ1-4,TGTGCCAGCAGCTTGGACAGGGGGCTTAATAATGAAAAACTGTTTTTT,CASSLDRGLNNEKLFF
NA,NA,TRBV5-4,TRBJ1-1,TGTGCCAGCAGCTTGGACAGGGTGAACACTGAAGCTTTCTTT,CASSLDRVNTEAFF
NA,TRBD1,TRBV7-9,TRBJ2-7,TGTGCCAGCAGCTTGACGGGACAGGGGGTCCACGAGCAGTACTTC,CASSLTGQGVHEQYF
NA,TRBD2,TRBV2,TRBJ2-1,TGTGCAAAGCAGGGTACGGCTAGCGGGAGAGGTAATGAGCAGTTCTTC,CAKQGTASGRGNEQFF